The rows below give T cell receptor beta chains drawn from one sample of a study of T cell changes during pregnancy in multiple sclerosis. TCRdb's copy holds only in-frame clones and misses some; the assay was immunoSEQ multiplex PCR. The sample holds some 19,000 clones, 75% to 90% seen once. The sequencing used CD8+ T cells from peripheral blood mononuclear cells, collected after pregnancy. The origin of the receptors is a female donor in good health, enrolled as a control in a pregnancy study. Each CDR3 is given with its conserved first and last residue. The D gene is left open where the match is weak. A row's size may be missing; if present it is once, few, many or a size class.

d_call | clone_size | j_call | v_call | cdr3_aa | cdr3_nt
. | . | TRBJ2-7 | TRBV27 | CASSPAEGPLSEQYF | TGTGCCAGCAGTCCCGCGGAGGGACCTCTTTCGGAGCAGTACTTC
. | . | TRBJ2-6 | TRBV7-3 | CASSLNYGSGANVLTF | TGTGCCAGCAGCTTAAACTACGGCTCTGGGGCCAACGTCCTGACTTTC
TRBD1 | few | TRBJ2-7 | TRBV5-6 | CASSFDRGRRYEQYF | TGTGCCAGCAGCTTTGACAGGGGCCGCCGATACGAGCAGTACTTC
TRBD1 | . | TRBJ2-1 | TRBV7-7 | CAISRDRGDEQFF | TGTGCCATCTCCCGGGACAGGGGTGATGAGCAGTTCTTC
. | once | TRBJ1-4 | TRBV7-9 | CASSLGRTNEKLFF | TGTGCCAGCAGCTTAGGCAGAACTAATGAAAAACTGTTTTTT
TRBD2 | . | TRBJ2-1 | TRBV19 | CASSERGGYNEQFF | TGTGCCAGTAGCGAGCGGGGGGGCTACAATGAGCAGTTCTTC
. | few | TRBJ1-3 | TRBV5-1 | CASSLDRNIGNTIYF | TGCGCCAGCAGCTTGGACAGGAACATTGGAAACACCATATATTTT
TRBD1 | . | TRBJ1-3 | TRBV7-2 | CASSLHSGTGGGIGNTIYF | TGTGCCAGCAGCCTACATAGCGGGACAGGGGGCGGAATTGGAAACACCATATATTTT
TRBD1 | . | TRBJ1-2 | TRBV19 | CASSTRRDRENYGYTF | TGTGCCAGTAGTACCCGCCGGGACAGGGAAAACTATGGCTACACCTTC
. | . | TRBJ1-5 | TRBV2 | CASSEFRVQPQHF | TGTGCCAGCAGTGAATTCAGGGTTCAGCCCCAGCATTTT
TRBD2 | . | TRBJ2-1 | TRBV9 | CASSVEPLPIPAGGSNEQFF | TGTGCCAGCAGCGTAGAACCCCTCCCGATCCCAGCGGGGGGGAGCAATGAGCAGTTCTTC
TRBD1 | . | TRBJ1-2 | TRBV4-1 | CASSEGQGISGYTF | TGCGCCAGCAGCGAAGGACAGGGGATCTCTGGCTACACCTTC
TRBD1 | . | TRBJ1-2 | TRBV7-8 | CASSLDRECVF | TGTGCCAGCAGCCTGGACAGGGAATGCGTCTTC
TRBD2 | . | TRBJ2-7 | TRBV4-1 | CASSPAGGVPYEQYF | TGCGCCAGCAGCCCAGCGGGGGGGGTACCCTACGAGCAGTACTTC
TRBD1 | . | TRBJ2-2 | TRBV27 | CASSFVGTGSSGELFF | TGTGCCAGCAGTTTTGTAGGGACAGGGAGTTCCGGGGAGCTGTTTTTT
TRBD1 | . | TRBJ2-5 | TRBV4-1 | CASSPRGQGQETQYF | TGCGCCAGCAGCCCCCGCGGACAGGGACAGGAGACCCAGTACTTC
TRBD2 | . | TRBJ2-1 | TRBV7-3 | CASSNQAGGYNEQFF | TGTGCCAGCAGCAACCAAGCGGGGGGATACAATGAGCAGTTCTTC